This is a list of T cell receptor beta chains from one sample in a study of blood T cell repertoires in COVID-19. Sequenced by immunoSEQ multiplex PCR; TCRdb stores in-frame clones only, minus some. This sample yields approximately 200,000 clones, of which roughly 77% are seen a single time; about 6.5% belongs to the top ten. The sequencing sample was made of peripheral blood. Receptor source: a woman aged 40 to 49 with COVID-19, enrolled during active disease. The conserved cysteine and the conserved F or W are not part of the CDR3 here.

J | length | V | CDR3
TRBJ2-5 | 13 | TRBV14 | ASSQRQGAFETQY
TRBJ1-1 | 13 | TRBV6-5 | ASYRALFTVTEAF
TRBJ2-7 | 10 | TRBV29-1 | SVGSGVGEQY
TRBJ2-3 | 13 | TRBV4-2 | ASSPRGGSTDTQY
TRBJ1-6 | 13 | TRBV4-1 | ASSTEGRENSPLH
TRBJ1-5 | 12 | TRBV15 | ATSSSGGRQPQH
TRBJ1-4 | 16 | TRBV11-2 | ASSLVPGQGSVYEKLF
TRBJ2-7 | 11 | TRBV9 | ASSGADRGEQY
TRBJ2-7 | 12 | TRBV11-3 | ASSLATGTYEQY
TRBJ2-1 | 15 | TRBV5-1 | ASSLGKRESSYNEQF
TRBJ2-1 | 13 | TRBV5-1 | ASSGFGAGYNEQF
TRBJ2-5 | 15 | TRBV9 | ASSVGSASGRWETQY
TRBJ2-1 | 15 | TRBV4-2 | ASSQKTSGSSYNEQF
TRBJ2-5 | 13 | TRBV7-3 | ASSLVAGGRETQY
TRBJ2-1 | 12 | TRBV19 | ASSRQGSYNEQF
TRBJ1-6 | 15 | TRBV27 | ASSGLEWVAGDSPLH
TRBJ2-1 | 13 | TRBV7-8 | ASSVSGGAYNEQF
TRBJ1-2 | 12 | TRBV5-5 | ASSSGTSNYGYT
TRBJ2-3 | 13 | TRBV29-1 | SVARGTTTVDTQY
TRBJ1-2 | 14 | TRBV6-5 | ASSYSGTGVLYGYT
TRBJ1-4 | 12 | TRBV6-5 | ASSRTGLQEKLF
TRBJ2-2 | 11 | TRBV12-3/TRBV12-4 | ASAQGVTGELF
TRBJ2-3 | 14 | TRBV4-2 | ASSQALAGVGDTQY
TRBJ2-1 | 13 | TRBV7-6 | ASSLGPGGIDEQF
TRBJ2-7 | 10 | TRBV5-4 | ASSIDSYEQY
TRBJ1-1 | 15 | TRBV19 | ASSIRMGAGLNTEAF
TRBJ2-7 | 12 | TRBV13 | ASSALGAIHEQY
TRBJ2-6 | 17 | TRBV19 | ASSIPTGLFSSGANVLT
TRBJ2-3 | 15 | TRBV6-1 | ASSEFPGQGHTDTQY
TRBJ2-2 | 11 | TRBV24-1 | ATSEPGTGELF
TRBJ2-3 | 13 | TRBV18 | ASSVAGGPSDTQY
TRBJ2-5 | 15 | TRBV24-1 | ATSDSRKSFGGETQY
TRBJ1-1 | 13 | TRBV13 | ASSPSWTQGTEAF